This TCR beta chain was documented in a study of human T cells and chemical hapten exposure. Overall study findings and caveats: Once DPC sensitization occurred, TCRs above 1 in 1000 frequency showed no change.

Noted time point: patch test 1, 2 weeks after DPC sensitization. Treatment reported: therapeutic diphenylcyclopropenone sensitization with weekly scalp DPC. Each patch test followed a blood draw. Alopecia patients between 18 and 70 years old and suitable for DPC were used as donors. This clonotype was detected many times. Its target is unknown. The junction departs from the called germline gene at one end, perhaps through a read error. TCRdb itself ran the RACE reads through MiXCR, one entry per CDR3 protein. The sample lists tens of thousands of distinct CDR3 sequences, under 9% occurring once. The germline V gene has CDR1 DFQATT and CDR2 SNEGSKA (reference sequence). This CDR3 spans 13 amino acids.

This material consisted of whole blood, taken in connection with sensitization to the hapten diphenylcyclopropenone (DPC). The gene calls are TRBV20-1 and TRBJ2-3; TRBD2 is a possible D gene (6 bases). This clonotype originated in a woman aged 25-40 years with alopecia areata. Some clones in this sample may be carry-over from other donors' samples. CDR3 amino acids: CGGSPISTDTQYF. Written as DNA, the CDR3 is TGTGGGGGGAGTCCGATTAGCACAGATACGCAGTATTTT.